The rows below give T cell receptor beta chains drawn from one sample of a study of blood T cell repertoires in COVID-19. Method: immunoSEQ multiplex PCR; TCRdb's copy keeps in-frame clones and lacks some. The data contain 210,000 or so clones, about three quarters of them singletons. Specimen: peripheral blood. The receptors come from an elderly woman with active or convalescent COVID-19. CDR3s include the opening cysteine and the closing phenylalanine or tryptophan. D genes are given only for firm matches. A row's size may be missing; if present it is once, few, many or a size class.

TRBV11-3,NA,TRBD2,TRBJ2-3,CASSSQTSGVSTDTQYF,TGTGCCAGCAGCTCTCAGACTAGCGGGGTTTCCACAGATACGCAGTATTTT
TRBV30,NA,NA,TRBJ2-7,CATSEGSGSREQYF,TGTGCCACCTCTGAGGGTTCGGGGTCCCGGGAGCAGTACTTC
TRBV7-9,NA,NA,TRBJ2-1,CASSLAGAASDEQFF,TGTGCCAGCAGCTTAGCAGGGGCCGCGAGCGATGAGCAGTTCTTC
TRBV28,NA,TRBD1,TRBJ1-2,CASGTGLGYTF,TGTGCCAGCGGGACAGGGCTCGGCTACACCTTC
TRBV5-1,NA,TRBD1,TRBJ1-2,CASSSTTGVNYGYTF,TGCGCCAGCAGCTCTACTACAGGGGTCAACTATGGCTACACCTTC
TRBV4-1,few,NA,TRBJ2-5,CASSQPDRVQETQYF,TGCGCCAGCAGCCAACCGGACAGAGTCCAAGAGACCCAGTACTTC
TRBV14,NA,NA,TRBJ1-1,CASSWGGTEAFF,TGTGCCAGCAGCTGGGGGGGCACTGAAGCTTTCTTT
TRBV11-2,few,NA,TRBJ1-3,CASSQDRNTIYF,TGTGCCAGCAGCCAAGACAGAAACACCATATATTTT
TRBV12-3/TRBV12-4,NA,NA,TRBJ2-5,CASSLRGKETQYF,TGTGCCAGCAGTTTACGGGGAAAAGAGACCCAGTACTTC
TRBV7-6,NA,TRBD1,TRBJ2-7,CASSFQAGDRFYEQYF,TGTGCCAGCAGCTTTCAAGCCGGGGACAGGTTCTACGAGCAGTACTTC
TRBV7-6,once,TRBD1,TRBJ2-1,CASSSFGQGGEQFF,TGTGCCAGCAGCTCATTCGGACAGGGAGGTGAGCAGTTCTTC
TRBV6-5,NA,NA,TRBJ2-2,CASIGSRAGELFF,TGTGCCAGCATAGGGTCGAGGGCCGGGGAGCTGTTTTTT
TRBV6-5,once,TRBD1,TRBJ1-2,CASSYLPGQEYGYTF,TGTGCCAGCAGTTACCTACCGGGACAGGAATATGGCTACACCTTC
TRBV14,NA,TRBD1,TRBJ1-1,CASSPHPGQGFTFAMNTEAFF,TGTGCCAGCAGCCCCCACCCGGGACAGGGCTTTACCTTCGCTATGAACACTGAAGCTTTCTTT